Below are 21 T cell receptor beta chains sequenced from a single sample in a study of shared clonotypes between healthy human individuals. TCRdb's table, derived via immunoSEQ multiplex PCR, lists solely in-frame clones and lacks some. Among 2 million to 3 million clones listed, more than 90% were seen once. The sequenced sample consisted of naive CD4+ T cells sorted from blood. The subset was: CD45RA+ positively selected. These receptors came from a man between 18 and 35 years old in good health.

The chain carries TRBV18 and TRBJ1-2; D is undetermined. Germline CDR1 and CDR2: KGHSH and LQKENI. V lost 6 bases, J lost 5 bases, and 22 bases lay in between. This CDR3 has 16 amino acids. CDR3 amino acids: CASSLGSHLSIYGYTF. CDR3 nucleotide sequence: TGTGCCAGCTCCCTGGGTTCCCATCTGAGTATATATGGCTACACCTTC.

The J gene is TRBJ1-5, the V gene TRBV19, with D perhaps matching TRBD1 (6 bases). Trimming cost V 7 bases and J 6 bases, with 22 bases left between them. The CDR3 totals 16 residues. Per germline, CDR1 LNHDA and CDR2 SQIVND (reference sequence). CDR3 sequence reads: CASIRGAGEFAQPQHF. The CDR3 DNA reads TGTGCCAGTATCCGAGGAGCAGGGGAATTCGCTCAGCCCCAGCATTTT.

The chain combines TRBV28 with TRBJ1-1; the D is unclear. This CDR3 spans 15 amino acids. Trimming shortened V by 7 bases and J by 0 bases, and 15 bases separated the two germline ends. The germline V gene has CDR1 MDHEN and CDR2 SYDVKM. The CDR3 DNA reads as TGTGCCAGCACATCCCCCGGGTCGGTGAACACTGAAGCTTTCTTT. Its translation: CASTSPGSVNTEAFF.

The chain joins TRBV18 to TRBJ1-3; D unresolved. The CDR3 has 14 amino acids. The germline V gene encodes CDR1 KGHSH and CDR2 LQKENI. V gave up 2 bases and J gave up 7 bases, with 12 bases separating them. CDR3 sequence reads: CASSPNRQLNTIYF. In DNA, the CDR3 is TGTGCCAGCTCACCAAACCGGCAATTGAACACCATATATTTT.

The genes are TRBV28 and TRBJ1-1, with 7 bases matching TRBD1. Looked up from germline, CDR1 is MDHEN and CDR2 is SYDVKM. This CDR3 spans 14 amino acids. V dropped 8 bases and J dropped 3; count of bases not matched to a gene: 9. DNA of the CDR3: TGTGCCAGCGATTCAGGGGGGGGGCACACTGAAGCTTTCTTT. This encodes CASDSGGGHTEAFF.

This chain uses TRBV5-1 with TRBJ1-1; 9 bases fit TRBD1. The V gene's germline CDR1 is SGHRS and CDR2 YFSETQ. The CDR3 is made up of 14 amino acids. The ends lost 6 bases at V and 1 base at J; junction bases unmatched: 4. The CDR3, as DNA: TGCGCCAGCACCCAGGGACAGGGGAACACTGAAGCTTTCTTT. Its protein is CASTQGQGNTEAFF.

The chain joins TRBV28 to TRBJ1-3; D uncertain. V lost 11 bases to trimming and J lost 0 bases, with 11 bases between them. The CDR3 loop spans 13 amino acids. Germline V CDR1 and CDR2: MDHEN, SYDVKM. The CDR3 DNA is TGTGCCTCGGGGTTGAGCTCTGGAAACACCATATATTTT. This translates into CASGLSSGNTIYF.

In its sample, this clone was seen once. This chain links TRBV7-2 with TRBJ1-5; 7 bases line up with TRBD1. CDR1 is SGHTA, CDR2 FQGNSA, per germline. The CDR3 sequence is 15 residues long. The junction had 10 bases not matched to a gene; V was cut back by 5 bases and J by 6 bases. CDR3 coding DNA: TGTGCCAGCAGCCCCCGACAGGGAGGGGGTCAGCCCCAGCATTTT. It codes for CASSPRQGGGQPQHF.

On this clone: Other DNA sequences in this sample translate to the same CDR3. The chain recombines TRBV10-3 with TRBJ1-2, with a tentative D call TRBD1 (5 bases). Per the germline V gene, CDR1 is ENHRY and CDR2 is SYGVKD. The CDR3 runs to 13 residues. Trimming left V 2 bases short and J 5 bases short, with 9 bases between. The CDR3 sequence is CAISEGTAYGYTF. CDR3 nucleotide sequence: TGTGCCATCAGTGAGGGGACGGCATATGGCTACACCTTC.

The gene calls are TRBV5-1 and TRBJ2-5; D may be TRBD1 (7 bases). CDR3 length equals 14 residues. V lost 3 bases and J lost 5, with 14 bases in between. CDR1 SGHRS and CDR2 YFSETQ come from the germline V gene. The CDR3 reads CASSWNPGGETQYF. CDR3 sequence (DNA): TGCGCCAGCAGCTGGAACCCAGGGGGGGAGACCCAGTACTTC.

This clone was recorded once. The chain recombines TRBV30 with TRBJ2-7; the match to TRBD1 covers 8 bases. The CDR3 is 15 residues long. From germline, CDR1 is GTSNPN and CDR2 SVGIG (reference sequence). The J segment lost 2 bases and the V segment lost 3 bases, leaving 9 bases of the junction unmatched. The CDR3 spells CAWRTTGAQPYEQYF. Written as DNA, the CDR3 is TGTGCCTGGAGGACGACAGGGGCTCAGCCCTACGAGCAGTACTTC.

CDR3 loop: CASSIGPGPGAEAFF. CDR3 DNA sequence: TGTGCCAGTAGTATAGGGCCAGGCCCGGGCGCTGAAGCTTTCTTT. The V and J genes are TRBV19 and TRBJ1-1; no reliable D call. CDR1 is LNHDA, CDR2 SQIVND, per germline (reference sequence). There are 15 residues in the CDR3. V was cut by 1 base and J by 6 bases, with 15 bases left in between.

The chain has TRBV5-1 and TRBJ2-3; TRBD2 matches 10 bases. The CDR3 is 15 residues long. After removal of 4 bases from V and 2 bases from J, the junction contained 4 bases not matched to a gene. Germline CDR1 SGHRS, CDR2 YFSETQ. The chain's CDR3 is CASSSSGGITDTQYF. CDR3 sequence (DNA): TGCGCCAGCAGCAGTAGCGGGGGGATCACAGATACGCAGTATTTT.

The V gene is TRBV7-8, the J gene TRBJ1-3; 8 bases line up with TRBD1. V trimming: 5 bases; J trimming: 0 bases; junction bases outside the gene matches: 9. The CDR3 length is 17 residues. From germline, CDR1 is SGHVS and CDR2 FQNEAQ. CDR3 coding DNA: TGTGCCAGCAGCCCAATCCCGGGACAGGTCTCTGGAAACACCATATATTTT. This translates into CASSPIPGQVSGNTIYF.

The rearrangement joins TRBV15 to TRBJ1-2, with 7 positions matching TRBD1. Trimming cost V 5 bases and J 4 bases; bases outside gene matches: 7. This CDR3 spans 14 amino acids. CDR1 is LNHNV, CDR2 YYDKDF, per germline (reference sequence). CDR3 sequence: CATSADRDSYGYTF. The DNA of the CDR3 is TGTGCCACCAGCGCGGACCGGGACAGCTATGGCTACACCTTC.

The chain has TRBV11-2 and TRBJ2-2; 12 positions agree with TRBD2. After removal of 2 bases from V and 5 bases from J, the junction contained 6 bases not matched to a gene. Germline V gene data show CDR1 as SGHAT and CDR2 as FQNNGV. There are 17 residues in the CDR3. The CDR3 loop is CASSLTLAGGRTGELFF. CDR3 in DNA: TGTGCCAGCAGCTTAACCCTAGCGGGAGGGAGGACCGGGGAGCTGTTTTTT.

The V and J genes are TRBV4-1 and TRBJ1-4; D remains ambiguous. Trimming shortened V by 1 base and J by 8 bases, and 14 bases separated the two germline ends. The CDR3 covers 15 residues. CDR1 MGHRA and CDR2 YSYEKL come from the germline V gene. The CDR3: CASSQVEGFEEKLFF. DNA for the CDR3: TGCGCCAGCAGCCAAGTAGAAGGTTTCGAAGAAAAACTGTTTTTT.

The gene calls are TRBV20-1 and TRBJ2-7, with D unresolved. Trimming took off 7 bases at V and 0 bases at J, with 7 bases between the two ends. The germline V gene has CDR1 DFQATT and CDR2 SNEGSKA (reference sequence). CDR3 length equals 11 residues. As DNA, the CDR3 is TGCAGTGGTCGGGCCTCCTACGAGCAGTACTTC. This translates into CSGRASYEQYF.

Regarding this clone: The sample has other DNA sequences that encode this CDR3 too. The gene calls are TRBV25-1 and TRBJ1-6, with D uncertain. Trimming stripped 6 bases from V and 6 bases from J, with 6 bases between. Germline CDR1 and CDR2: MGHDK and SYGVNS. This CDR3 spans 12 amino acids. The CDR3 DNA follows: TGTGCCAGCAGGGACCCTAATTCACCCCTCCACTTT. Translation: CASRDPNSPLHF.

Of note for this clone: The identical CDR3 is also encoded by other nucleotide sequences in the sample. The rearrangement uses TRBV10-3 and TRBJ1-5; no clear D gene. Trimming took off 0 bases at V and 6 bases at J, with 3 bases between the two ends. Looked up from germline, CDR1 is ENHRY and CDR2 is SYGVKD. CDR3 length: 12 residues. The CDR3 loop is CAISESGQPQHF. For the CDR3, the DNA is TGTGCCATCAGTGAGTCAGGTCAGCCCCAGCATTTT.

The CDR3 region is CASTERLSNQPQHF. CDR3 sequence (DNA): TGTGCCAGCACGGAAAGACTTAGCAATCAGCCCCAGCATTTT. V gene TRBV2 combines with J gene TRBJ1-5; D uncertain. The CDR3 spans 14 residues. The V gene lost 7 bases and the J gene lost 0 bases, with 10 bases spanning the gap. From germline, CDR1 is SNHLY and CDR2 FYNNEI.